Shown below are 25 T cell receptor beta chains from a single sample sequenced in a study of blood T cells in healthy people across ages (dated by TCRdb to the mid-2010s). Libraries were prepared through 5' RACE. The listed sequencing device is Illumina HiSeq 2500. A second roughly 6 to 12 cycle PCR used a sample-barcoded 5' primer and a J-beta primer mix. TCRdb's own reprocessing of the public reads used fastp at Q25 and MiXCR and kept productive beta chains. Entries that share a CDR3 protein sequence are merged under the most common genes and DNA. For this sample there are about 1 million distinct CDR3 sequences; about 25% appear just once. The top ten clonotypes cover 0.75% of the sample. These data were likewise used in another study, on T cells of mothers and their children.

Sample: blood. Receptor source: a girl aged 2-9 years in good health.

The chain uses TRBV19 and TRBJ2-2; no definite D call. The CDR3 runs to 14 residues. The germline CDR1 and CDR2 sequences are LNHDA and SQIVND (reference sequence). V was shortened by 2 bases and J by 2 bases, with 6 bases between the two germline ends. This CDR3 reads CASSILGNTGELFF. DNA of the CDR3: TGTGCCAGTAGTATACTAGGCAACACCGGGGAGCTGTTTTTT.

This clonotype appeared a few times. V and J are TRBV5-6 and TRBJ2-5; D unresolved. V shed 2 bases and J shed 5 bases, with 13 bases lying between them. The CDR3 has 14 residues. Germline V lookup: CDR1 SGHDT, CDR2 YYEEEE. This CDR3 reads CASSFTGSRETQYF. As DNA, the CDR3 is TGTGCCAGCAGCTTTACTGGTAGTAGGGAGACCCAGTACTTC.

This clonotype was seen a few times. The chain has TRBV7-2 and TRBJ2-7; 7 bases line up with TRBD2. Germline V gene lookup returns CDR1 SGHTA and CDR2 FQGNSA. V was pared by 5 bases and J by 2 bases, with 9 bases of the junction left unmatched. The CDR3 sequence is 15 residues long. This chain's CDR3 is CASSRVAGEAYEQYF. CDR3 in DNA: TGTGCCAGCAGCCGAGTGGCGGGGGAAGCCTACGAGCAGTACTTC. Variable domain in full (rest from reference TRBV7-2 and TRBJ2-7): GAGVSQSPSNKVTEKGKDVELRCDPISGHTALYWYRQSLGQGLEFLIYFQGNSAPDKSGLPSDRFSAERTGGSVSTLTIQRTQQEDSAVYLCASSRVAGEAYEQYFGPGTRLTVT.

Worth noting for this clonotype: This could be a read error, since a much larger clone is one nucleotide away. The gene calls are TRBV13 and TRBJ1-1, with a possible D match to TRBD1 (5 bases). The germline CDR1 and CDR2 sequences are PRHDT and FYEKMQ (reference sequence). The CDR3 has 12 amino acids. The CDR3 DNA reads TGTGCCAGCAGATTAGAAGGGGTTGAAGCTTTCTTT. It codes for CASRLEGVEAFF. The full variable domain, its missing parts supplied by reference TRBV13 and TRBJ1-1, is AAGVIQSPRHLIKEKRETATLKCYPIPRHDTVYWYQQGPGQDPQFLISFYEKMQSDKGSIPDRFSAQQFSDYHSELNMSSLELGDSALYFCASRLEGVEAFFGQGTRLTVV.

On this clonotype: Germline is not matched at one junction end, which may reflect a read error. The gene calls are TRBV4-2 and TRBJ2-7; D is unclear. The germline CDR1 and CDR2 sequences are LGHNA and YNFKEQ. The CDR3 is 14 amino acids. CDR3 region: CASSQGRRRYEQDF. The CDR3 DNA sequence: TGTGCCAGCAGCCAAGGACGGAGACGTTACGAGCAGGACTTC.

The chain couples TRBV2 to TRBJ2-3, with 10 bases that match TRBD2. The germline CDR1 and CDR2 sequences are SNHLY and FYNNEI. CDR3 length: 15 residues. After removal of 7 bases from V and 2 bases from J, the junction contained 6 bases not matched to a gene. CDR3 sequence (DNA): TGTGCCAGCACGCCTAGCGGGGGATCCACAGATACGCAGTATTTT. It is translated as CASTPSGGSTDTQYF.

This clonotype was detected only a few times. The CDR3 loop is CASSPGRADTQYF. The CDR3 DNA sequence: TGTGCCAGCTCACCGGGACGGGCCGATACGCAGTATTTT. The V call is TRBV18, the J call TRBJ2-3; D is tentatively TRBD1 or TRBD2 (5 bases each). CDR3 length: 13 residues. V was trimmed by 3 bases and J by 6 bases, leaving 10 bases between them. Germline V gives CDR1 KGHSH, CDR2 LQKENI.

The V gene is TRBV18, the J gene TRBJ1-2; 8 positions match TRBD1. Trimming cost V 4 bases and J 8 bases; bases outside gene matches: 12. This CDR3 is 15 amino acids long. Germline lookup yields CDR1 KGHSH and CDR2 LQKENI. The CDR3 loop is CASSRNFKDRDGYTF. The CDR3 DNA sequence: TGTGCCAGCTCACGGAACTTCAAGGACAGGGACGGCTACACCTTC.

The chain couples TRBV12-3 or TRBV12-4 to TRBJ2-1; the D is unclear. With the DNA end fitting TRBJ2-7 better, the J assignment may be wrong. The CDR3 is made up of 16 amino acids. The CDR3 nucleotides read TGTGCCAGCAGTTCAGTTGTAGGTGGAGCAACCTACGAGCAGTACTTC. Translated, it gives CASSSVVGGATYEQYF.

The table lists this clonotype with a few counts. The chain is built from TRBV3-1 and TRBJ1-6, with D tentatively TRBD1 (6 bases). The CDR3 has 15 residues. V lost 2 bases and J 7 bases, leaving 12 bases between the germline ends. CDR1 LGHDT and CDR2 YNNKEL come from the germline V gene (reference sequence). CDR3: CASSQSPGVNSPLHF. CDR3 coding DNA: TGTGCCAGCAGCCAATCGCCAGGGGTAAATTCACCCCTCCACTTT.

The table lists this clonotype with a few counts. The V call is TRBV7-9, the J call TRBJ1-4; possible D gene TRBD1, 5 bases. The CDR3 runs to 14 residues. From germline, CDR1 is SEHNR and CDR2 FQNEAQ (reference sequence). Trimming pared 3 bases from V and 8 bases from J, leaving 13 bases between. The CDR3 bases are TGTGCCAGCAGCTTGGGACCGACTGGGGAAAAACTGTTTTTT. The encoded protein is CASSLGPTGEKLFF.

The V gene is TRBV4-1, the J gene TRBJ1-1; 7 bases line up with TRBD1. The CDR3 totals 17 residues. Per the germline V gene, CDR1 is MGHRA and CDR2 is YSYEKL. V trimming: 1 base; J trimming: 4 bases; junction bases outside the gene matches: 12. CDR3 nucleotides: TGCGCCAGCAGCCAAGTTACAGGGGCCATGAAGGTCACTGAAGCTTTCTTT. This gives the protein CASSQVTGAMKVTEAFF.

This clonotype was observed a handful of times. The chain links TRBV6-2 or TRBV6-3 to TRBJ2-1; 10 positions agree with TRBD2. The DNA end lines up better with TRBJ2-5; the J call may be wrong. This CDR3 comprises 15 residues. The germline gives CDR1 MNHEY, CDR2 SVGEGT. CDR3 sequence (DNA): TGTGCCAGCAGTTACCCACTAGCGGGGAAGGAGACCCAGTACTTC. The encoded protein is CASSYPLAGKETQYF.

This clonotype was picked up a small number of times. The chain combines TRBV4-1 with TRBJ2-3; 8 bases fit TRBD2. The junction had 10 bases not matched to a gene; V was cut back by 1 base and J by 4 bases. This CDR3 spans 17 amino acids. Germline V CDR1 and CDR2: MGHRA, YSYEKL. CDR3 residues: CASSQAPREGVADTQYF. CDR3 nucleotides: TGCGCCAGCAGCCAAGCTCCTCGGGAGGGTGTAGCAGATACGCAGTATTTT.

The chain is built from TRBV4-1 and TRBJ2-4; unclear D gene. The CDR3 is made up of 16 amino acids. The V end lost 1 base, the J end lost 0 bases, and 10 bases lay between the germline ends. Looked up from germline, CDR1 is MGHRA and CDR2 is YSYEKL. The CDR3 nucleotides are TGCGCCAGCAGCCAAGGCTCGGTTGTAGCCAAAAACATTCAGTACTTC. Translation: CASSQGSVVAKNIQYF.

V usage is TRBV27 and J usage is TRBJ1-2; D call uncertain. This CDR3 comprises 16 residues. Germline lookup yields CDR1 MNHEY and CDR2 SMNVEV (reference sequence). Trimming removed 4 bases from V and 4 bases from J, with 19 bases in between. In DNA, the CDR3 is TGTGCCAGCAGTTATAAGGGAGAAACGGTGGTCTATGGCTACACCTTC. Amino acids: CASSYKGETVVYGYTF.

The V call is TRBV19, the J call TRBJ2-5; TRBD1 matches 9 bases. With the DNA end fitting TRBJ2-1 better, the J assignment may be wrong. The CDR3 length is 17 residues. CDR1 is LNHDA and CDR2 is SQIVND in the germline V gene (reference sequence). The CDR3 sequence is CASSTVGQGGFGGEQFF. CDR3 nucleotide sequence: TGTGCCAGTAGTACCGTGGGACAGGGAGGGTTTGGGGGTGAGCAGTTCTTC.

The chain couples TRBV5-1 to TRBJ2-3; 10 positions match TRBD1. In germline, CDR1 is SGHRS, CDR2 YFSETQ. The CDR3 consists of 15 residues. The V gene end was trimmed by 2 bases and the J gene end by 4 bases; junction bases not matched to a gene: 4. The CDR3 spells CASSFQGQGADTQYF. In DNA, the CDR3 is TGCGCCAGCAGCTTCCAAGGACAGGGGGCAGATACGCAGTATTTT.

The J gene is TRBJ1-4, the V gene TRBV2; the match to TRBD1 covers 12 bases. The CDR3 contains 14 residues. V lost 6 bases to trimming and J lost 6 bases; unmatched junction nucleotides: 2. Germline V gives CDR1 SNHLY, CDR2 FYNNEI. In DNA form, the CDR3 reads TGTGCCAGCAGGGGGACAGGGGGCGATGAAAAACTGTTTTTT. Translated: CASRGTGGDEKLFF.

This chain links TRBV12-3 or TRBV12-4 with TRBJ2-2, with 8 bases lining up with TRBD2. CDR3 size: 16 residues. V lost 5 bases to trimming and J lost 5 bases; unmatched junction nucleotides: 10. CDR3 in DNA: TGTGCCAGCAGTCACGAGCGGGGGTTGGGAACCGGGGAGCTGTTTTTT. It yields the protein CASSHERGLGTGELFF.

The chain joins TRBV5-6 to TRBJ1-2; D may be TRBD1 (6 bases). The CDR3 totals 12 residues. V lost 0 bases and J lost 8, with 8 bases in between. CDR1 is SGHDT and CDR2 is YYEEEE in the germline V gene. The CDR3 nucleotides read TGTGCCAGCAGCTTGGGAGGACAGGGCTACACCTTC. It codes for CASSLGGQGYTF.

This clonotype showed up just a few times. The CDR3 spells CASSSTTGGNSPLHF. CDR3 DNA sequence: TGTGCCAGCAGCTCCACGACAGGGGGTAATTCACCCCTCCACTTT. The rearrangement uses TRBV7-9 and TRBJ1-6; 9 positions match TRBD1. CDR3 length equals 15 residues. Germline CDR1 and CDR2: SEHNR and FQNEAQ (reference sequence). Trimming cost V 4 bases and J 6 bases; bases outside gene matches: 4.

The sample holds a few counts of this clonotype. The V and J genes are TRBV4-3 and TRBJ2-7, with D possibly TRBD1 on 5 matching bases. V dropped 0 bases and J dropped 5 bases, with 11 bases sitting between them. Germline V gene lookup returns CDR1 LGHNA and CDR2 YSLEER. The CDR3 totals 14 residues. The CDR3 DNA follows: TGCGCCAGCAGCCAAGACAGGGATGGAGACGAGCAGTACTTC. It is translated as CASSQDRDGDEQYF.

The V and J genes are TRBV9 and TRBJ2-1, with TRBD2 matching over 7 bases. Looked up from germline, CDR1 is SGDLS and CDR2 is YYNGEE. The V and J ends lost 5 bases and 4 bases, in that order; junction bases with no gene match: 9. The CDR3 is 15 amino acids. This chain's CDR3 is CASSAPGAGYNEQFF. The CDR3, as DNA: TGTGCCAGCAGTGCGCCGGGAGCGGGGTACAATGAGCAGTTCTTC.

The V and J genes are TRBV29-1 and TRBJ2-7, with TRBD1 matching over 9 bases. The CDR3 loop spans 14 amino acids. Trimming cost V 1 base and J 4 bases; bases outside gene matches: 5. Germline V CDR1 and CDR2: SQVTM, ANQGSEA. The CDR3 DNA reads TGCAGCGTTGAAGGACAGGGGGTGGCGTACGAGCAGTACTTC. This sequence encodes CSVEGQGVAYEQYF.